One sample yielded the 23 T cell receptor beta chains listed below, sequenced in a study of T cells after yellow fever vaccination (dated by TCRdb to between 2018 and 2020). This specimen's treatment or condition label, interpreted: live attenuated yellow fever vaccine strain. Library preparation used 5' RACE. TCRdb lists the instrument as Illumina HiSeq 2500. Using fastp at Q25 and MiXCR, TCRdb reprocessed the public reads and kept productive beta chains. Each record represents a unique CDR3 protein, reported with the most common genes and DNA among its rows. A total of some 600,000 distinct CDR3 sequences appear in this sample, less than 20% of them only once. The ten largest clones capture roughly a sixth of the sample. The starting material was PBMCs, obtained 5 to 6 days after the first yellow fever vaccination. All receptors derive from a man between 18 and 35 years old who received the YFV17D yellow fever vaccine.

This clonotype came up a few times. The genes are TRBV12-3 or TRBV12-4 and TRBJ1-3; no clear D. The CDR3 runs 15 residues. V was clipped by 5 bases and J by 0 bases, with 11 bases between them. CDR3 sequence reads: CASSPGRPSGNTIYF. The CDR3 nucleotides read TGTGCCAGCAGTCCCGGACGGCCCTCTGGAAACACCATATATTTT.

This rearrangement joins TRBV7-9 to TRBJ2-2; D gene unclear. This CDR3 contains 14 residues. Between the trimmed V and J ends, which lost 2 bases and 2 bases, there was a span of 6 bases. Germline V gene sequence: CDR1 SEHNR, CDR2 FQNEAQ (reference sequence). CDR3 sequence reads: CASSLWINTGELFF. CDR3 DNA: TGTGCCAGCAGCTTATGGATTAACACCGGGGAGCTGTTTTTT.

The sample holds a few counts of this clonotype. V is TRBV28 and J is TRBJ2-7; D uncertain. There are 15 residues in the CDR3. Germline V gene data show CDR1 as MDHEN and CDR2 as SYDVKM. V was cut by 5 bases and J by 0 bases, with 14 bases left in between. This CDR3 reads CASSQGHPLSYEQYV. The CDR3 region has the DNA TGTGCCAGCAGTCAAGGGCATCCTCTCTCCTACGAGCAGTACGTC.

In its sample, this clonotype was seen a few times. The chain employs TRBV12-3 or TRBV12-4 and TRBJ2-1, with 7 nucleotides matching TRBD2. With V trimmed by 9 bases and J by 7 bases, 9 bases remained unmatched. The CDR3 has 13 residues. In nucleotides, the CDR3 is TGTGCCAGTCGGATTGGGGGGGGAAATGAGCAGTTCTTC. Translation: CASRIGGGNEQFF.

The chain joins TRBV25-1 to TRBJ2-7; D is unresolved. Trimming took 1 base from V and 2 from J, leaving 3 bases between them. Germline CDR1 reads MGHDK; CDR2 reads SYGVNS. The CDR3 runs to 12 residues. CDR3 sequence (DNA): TGTGCCAGCAGTGAATCTACCTACGAGCAGTACTTC. Translating gives CASSESTYEQYF.

This clonotype was observed a few times. J is TRBJ2-7 and V is TRBV7-2, with D uncertain. Looked up from germline, CDR1 is SGHTA and CDR2 is FQGNSA. The CDR3 runs to 12 residues. Trimming pared 6 bases from V and 3 bases from J, leaving 9 bases between. CDR3 in amino acids: CASRDTIYEQYF. The CDR3 DNA reads TGTGCCAGCAGAGACACAATCTACGAGCAGTACTTC.

This clonotype was seen only a few times. The V call is TRBV7-2, the J call TRBJ2-1; D call uncertain. This CDR3 comprises 14 residues. Germline assignment: CDR1 SGHTA and CDR2 FQGNSA. V shed 3 bases and J shed 2 bases, with 8 bases lying between them. The CDR3: CASSFRTAYNEQFF. CDR3 nucleotides: TGTGCCAGCAGCTTTCGGACGGCCTACAATGAGCAGTTCTTC.

This clonotype was seen a handful of times. The rearrangement joins TRBV5-1 to TRBJ1-2; the match to TRBD1 covers 7 bases. The CDR3 is 14 amino acids. J lost 1 base, V lost 5 bases, and 5 bases had no gene match. Germline loops: CDR1 SGHRS, CDR2 YFSETQ. This chain's CDR3 is CASRYNRGNYGYTF. The CDR3 DNA follows: TGCGCCAGCAGATATAACAGGGGTAACTATGGCTACACCTTC.

This clonotype occurred a few times. This chain uses TRBV19 with TRBJ2-3, with D possibly TRBD1 on 6 matching bases. V was shortened by 3 bases and J by 6 bases, with 10 bases between the two germline ends. The CDR3 spans 13 residues. Germline V gene sequence: CDR1 LNHDA, CDR2 SQIVND (reference sequence). The CDR3 DNA reads as TGTGCCAGTAGTATGAACAGGGATGATACGCAGTATTTT. It is translated as CASSMNRDDTQYF.

In its sample, this clonotype was seen a few times. The chain links TRBV29-1 to TRBJ1-1; D is unclear. Germline V gene sequence: CDR1 SQVTM, CDR2 ANQGSEA. This CDR3 region has 14 residues. The V end was cut by 7 bases, the J end by 2 bases, with 17 bases between. The CDR3 loop reads CSALIDRTNTEAFF. The CDR3 nucleotides are TGCAGCGCCTTGATAGATCGAACTAACACTGAAGCTTTCTTT.

This clonotype was observed a handful of times. CDR3 DNA sequence: TGTGCCAGCGGGGACATCAGCACAGATACGCAGTATTTT. This translates into CASGDISTDTQYF. The gene calls are TRBV27 and TRBJ2-3; D is possibly TRBD1 (6 bases). This CDR3 comprises 13 residues. The ends were cut back, 8 bases at V and 0 bases at J, with 9 bases in the middle. Germline V lookup: CDR1 MNHEY, CDR2 SMNVEV (reference sequence).

This clonotype was found a few times. The V gene is TRBV18, the J gene TRBJ1-1; D gene unclear. Germline V lookup: CDR1 KGHSH, CDR2 LQKENI. The V end lost 5 bases, the J end lost 2 bases, and 6 bases lay between the germline ends. The CDR3 totals 12 residues. CDR3 DNA sequence: TGTGCCAGCTCAATGGAAAACACTGAAGCTTTCTTT. This translates into CASSMENTEAFF.

The rearrangement uses TRBV6-1 and TRBJ2-1; 9 bases fit TRBD2. The CDR3 is 16 residues long. The germline V gene has CDR1 MNHNS and CDR2 SASEGT. With V trimmed by 6 bases and J by 0 bases, 6 bases remained unmatched. The CDR3 spells CASSPVSGSSYNEQFF. DNA for the CDR3: TGTGCCAGCAGCCCGGTTAGCGGGAGCTCCTACAATGAGCAGTTCTTC.

This chain uses TRBV6-2 or TRBV6-3 with TRBJ1-5, with 10 nucleotides matching TRBD1. From germline, CDR1 is MNHEY and CDR2 SVGEGT. Trimming removed 8 bases from V and 6 bases from J; junction bases left unmatched: 4. The CDR3 is 13 residues long. The CDR3 region has the DNA TGTGCCAGCGGGGACAGGGGAACTCAGCCCCAGCATTTT. Translation gives CASGDRGTQPQHF.

The genes are TRBV2 and TRBJ2-2; tentative D call: TRBD2 (5 bases). V was cut by 8 bases and J by 1 base, with 14 bases left in between. CDR3 length: 15 amino acids. Germline-derived CDR1 and CDR2 are SNHLY and FYNNEI. CDR3 nucleotide sequence: TGTGCCAGCGGGGTGGAGCGGAGGAACACCGGGGAGCTGTTTTTT. This sequence encodes CASGVERRNTGELFF.

This clonotype was detected many times. The genes are TRBV6-5 and TRBJ1-1; D may be TRBD1 (6 bases). The CDR3 is 14 amino acids. The V end lost 2 bases, the J end lost 1 base, and 8 bases lay between the germline ends. Germline CDR1 and CDR2: MNHEY and SVGAGI. CDR3 sequence (DNA): TGTGCCAGCAGTTACGAGGACAGGAACACTGAAGCTTTCTTT. This sequence encodes CASSYEDRNTEAFF.

This clonotype came up a few times. The chain recombines TRBV5-4 with TRBJ1-1; D is perhaps TRBD1 (6 bases). In germline, CDR1 is SGHNT, CDR2 YYREEE (reference sequence). V lost 4 bases to trimming and J lost 3 bases, with 19 bases between them. The CDR3 totals 16 residues. DNA of the CDR3: TGTGCCAGCAGCCCTCGAAACCAGGGGTGGGACACTGAAGCTTTCTTT. Encoded protein: CASSPRNQGWDTEAFF.

V and J are TRBV7-3 and TRBJ2-2; TRBD1 might be the D (6 bases). The germline gives CDR1 SGHTA, CDR2 FQGTGA. The CDR3 is 16 residues long. The V gene lost 1 base and the J gene lost 6 bases, with 15 bases spanning the gap. CDR3 coding DNA: TGTGCCAGCAGCTTAAACATGGCAGGGGACGCCGGGGAGCTGTTTTTT. Translated, it gives CASSLNMAGDAGELFF.

The chain uses TRBV5-1 and TRBJ1-2; possibly TRBD1 for D (6 bases). The CDR3 contains 12 residues. Germline CDR1 and CDR2: SGHRS and YFSETQ. The V gene lost 4 bases and the J gene lost 7 bases, with 11 bases spanning the gap. In DNA form, the CDR3 reads TGCGCCAGCAGCCACGACAGGTTTGGCTACACCTTC. It is translated as CASSHDRFGYTF.

This rearrangement joins TRBV7-8 to TRBJ1-5; no definite D call. There are 13 residues in the CDR3. Trimming pared 7 bases from V and 1 base from J, leaving 8 bases between. Germline V gene sequence: CDR1 SGHVS, CDR2 FQNEAQ. CDR3 sequence (DNA): TGTGCCAGCACCCCCAGGAGCAATCAGCCCCAGCATTTT. Translation gives CASTPRSNQPQHF.

The chain employs TRBV12-3 or TRBV12-4 and TRBJ2-1; 8 nucleotides agree with TRBD1. This CDR3 has 13 amino acids. After removal of 7 bases from V and 10 bases from J, the junction contained 9 bases not matched to a gene. The CDR3: CASTESTGDEQFF. Written as DNA, the CDR3 is TGTGCCAGCACCGAATCGACAGGGGACGAGCAGTTCTTC.

This clonotype has a handful of counts. The J gene is TRBJ2-7, the V gene TRBV4-1; D is undetermined. V lost 1 base, J lost 1 base, and 8 bases lay in between. Germline-derived CDR1 and CDR2 are MGHRA and YSYEKL. This CDR3 is built from 14 residues. CDR3 residues: CASSQVPMSYEQYV. CDR3 sequence (DNA): TGCGCCAGCAGCCAAGTTCCCATGTCCTACGAGCAGTACGTC.

This clonotype was seen a few times. The gene calls are TRBV7-2 and TRBJ1-2; D may be TRBD1 (6 bases). V lost 6 bases, J lost 7 bases, and 18 bases lay in between. CDR1 SGHTA and CDR2 FQGNSA come from the germline V gene. There are 14 residues in the CDR3. The CDR3 nucleotides are TGTGCCAGCAGAGCAGAGGGGGGGCACAGTGGCTACACCTTC. It is translated as CASRAEGGHSGYTF.